This TCR beta chain came from a study of T cell repertoires in aging, cancer and after chemotherapy. Study at large: Donor ages fell into six groups from 30 or younger up to 70 or older. About 10 million TCR reads made up the full dataset.

Rearranged V-D-J TRB sequences were amplified with a mixed TRB-A/B primer pool. Using its own MiXCR run on the multiplex PCR reads, TCRdb lists one record per CDR3 protein. The profile shows a few thousand distinct CDR3 sequences, 20% to 25% of them singletons. V was trimmed by 4 bases and J by 6 bases, leaving 10 bases between them. Germline CDR1 is SGHRS and CDR2 is YFSETQ. This CDR3 spans 13 amino acids. General study results and limits: Lymphoid organ infiltration in hematological cancer patients may impair thymic emigration or peripheral T cell expansion.

On this clonotype: Its antigen is unknown.

TCR beta rearrangements were amplified from peripheral blood genomic DNA. The sequenced sample was blood. The sequence was collected from a human donor with a blood cancer. The chain couples TRBV5-1 to TRBJ2-2; D is unresolved. The DNA for the CDR3 is TGCGCCAGCAGCCCCCCGAGCGCCGGGGAGCTGTTTTTT. It codes for CASSPPSAGELFF.